The 26 T cell receptor beta chains below all came from one sample that was sequenced in a study of CD8 T cells in ankylosing spondylitis. A single record per CDR3 protein comes from TCRdb applying MiXCR to the 5' RACE reads. The table lists roughly 150,000 distinct CDR3 sequences, approximately 32% of them singletons, with over 5.5% in the top ten. Material for sequencing was synovial fluid, either unsorted or a sorted T cell fraction (not recorded which). The receptors were gathered from a male donor with ankylosing spondylitis.

The rearrangement uses TRBV20-1 and TRBJ1-4; a possible D gene is TRBD1 (6 bases). The CDR3 runs to 14 residues. Deletions cut 3 bases from V and 5 bases from J, with 13 bases between. Germline CDR1 DFQATT, CDR2 SNEGSKA (reference sequence). The CDR3 DNA reads TGCAGTGCTAGGGACAGCGCCGCAAATGAAAAACTGTTTTTT. Its protein product is CSARDSAANEKLFF.

This clonotype was seen a handful of times. The rearrangement uses TRBV6-2 or TRBV6-3 and TRBJ1-1, with a weak D call TRBD1 (6 bases). V lost 5 bases and J 8 bases, leaving 18 bases between the germline ends. The CDR3 has 14 residues. Germline V gene lookup returns CDR1 MNHEY and CDR2 SVGEGT. CDR3 DNA sequence: TGTGCCAGCAGTCCAACAGGGAAGGGGCCGGAAGCTTTCTTT. It yields the protein CASSPTGKGPEAFF.

This clonotype was counted ten times or more. This chain joins TRBV10-3 and TRBJ1-2; 9 bases map to TRBD1. The CDR3 sequence is 15 residues long. Losses at the gene ends were 10 bases for V and 2 bases for J; bases not matched to a gene: 11. CDR1 is ENHRY and CDR2 is SYGVKD in the germline V gene. The DNA for the CDR3 is TGTGCCACCGGGACAGGGAGTGAGAAAAACTATGGCTACACCTTC. It translates to CATGTGSEKNYGYTF.

The chain couples TRBV11-3 to TRBJ2-1; D remains ambiguous. The CDR3 loop spans 16 amino acids. Germline CDR1 is SGHNT and CDR2 is YENEEA. The germline V and J ends were trimmed by 4 bases and 3 bases, with 16 bases remaining between them. The CDR3, as DNA: TGTGCCAGCAGCTCCCCCCACGATACCAGCTACAATGAGCAGTTCTTC. It is translated as CASSSPHDTSYNEQFF.

This clonotype has only a few counts. The genes are TRBV3-1 and TRBJ1-1; D remains unclear. The CDR3 covers 10 residues. Per germline, CDR1 LGHDT and CDR2 YNNKEL (reference sequence). The CDR3 DNA reads TGTGGGAGCGGTTTTACTGAAGCTTTCTTT. It encodes CGSGFTEAFF.

This clonotype was counted between two and nine times. The V call is TRBV29-1, the J call TRBJ2-7; 9 bases are shared with TRBD1. V shed 3 bases, J shed 2 bases, and the junction held 8 bases outside the gene matches. CDR3 size: 15 residues. CDR1 and CDR2 (germline): SQVTM, ANQGSEA. CDR3 in amino acids: CSVEAGQGTTYEQYF. The CDR3 nucleotides read TGCAGCGTTGAGGCCGGACAGGGGACCACCTACGAGCAGTACTTC.

Ten or more counts support this clonotype. This rearrangement joins TRBV27 to TRBJ2-1; D is uncertain. Trimming removed 2 bases from V and 2 bases from J, with 7 bases in between. Germline-derived CDR1 and CDR2 are MNHEY and SMNVEV (reference sequence). The CDR3 loop spans 14 amino acids. CDR3 in DNA: TGTGCCAGCAGTTTAGCTGCTGCCTACAATGAGCAGTTCTTC. Protein product: CASSLAAAYNEQFF.

The chain joins TRBV7-9 to TRBJ2-3; 10 bases align to TRBD2. CDR1 SEHNR and CDR2 FQNEAQ come from the germline V gene (reference sequence). The CDR3 totals 15 residues. With 4 bases clipped from V and 3 bases from J, the junction kept 4 bases outside the gene matches. CDR3 loop: CASSYGTSETDTQYF. DNA of the CDR3: TGTGCCAGCAGCTACGGGACTAGCGAAACAGATACGCAGTATTTT.

There are many counts of this clonotype. The rearrangement links TRBV18 to TRBJ2-1; no firm D call. Looked up from germline, CDR1 is KGHSH and CDR2 is LQKENI. The CDR3 has 14 residues. V was shortened by 3 bases and J by 3 bases, with 9 bases between the two germline ends. This CDR3 reads CASSPSSSYNEQFF. For the CDR3, the DNA is TGTGCCAGCTCACCCAGTTCAAGCTACAATGAGCAGTTCTTC.

This clonotype was seen only a few times. The chain is built from TRBV12-3 or TRBV12-4 and TRBJ2-3, with 10 bases fitting TRBD1. V trimming: 8 bases; J trimming: 2 bases; junction bases outside the gene matches: 13. The CDR3 sequence is 17 residues long. CDR3 sequence: CASARDRGDIFTDTQYF. The CDR3 region has the DNA TGTGCCAGCGCCCGGGACAGGGGCGATATTTTCACAGATACGCAGTATTTT.

A few counts support this clonotype. The chain carries TRBV5-1 and TRBJ2-7, with unresolved D. This CDR3 contains 15 residues. Germline V gene data show CDR1 as SGHRS and CDR2 as YFSETQ. V lost 2 bases and J 2 bases, leaving 14 bases between the germline ends. The DNA for the CDR3 is TGCGCCAGCAGCTTTTTGGGTCCCTTAGCCTACGAGCAGTACTTC. This codes for CASSFLGPLAYEQYF.

This clonotype was seen a few times. The rearrangement uses TRBV20-1 and TRBJ2-5; 8 nucleotides agree with TRBD1. This CDR3 has 14 residues. V shed 6 bases, J shed 5 bases, and the junction held 11 bases outside the gene matches. Germline V CDR1 and CDR2: DFQATT, SNEGSKA (reference sequence). CDR3 residues: CSANKQGVVETQYF. CDR3 coding DNA: TGCAGTGCAAACAAACAGGGGGTGGTGGAGACCCAGTACTTC.

This clonotype was observed a handful of times. The rearrangement links TRBV7-2 to TRBJ2-3; 11 bases align to TRBD2. The CDR3 covers 15 residues. Germline V CDR1 and CDR2: SGHTA, FQGNSA. The V and J ends lost 3 bases and 4 bases, in that order; junction bases with no gene match: 3. CDR3 coding DNA: TGTGCCAGCAGCTTGACTAGCGGGATCTCAGATACGCAGTATTTT. This encodes CASSLTSGISDTQYF. The whole variable domain, filled in from reference TRBV7-2 and TRBJ2-3, reads GAGVSQSPSNKVTEKGKDVELRCDPISGHTALYWYRQSLGQGLEFLIYFQGNSAPDKSGLPSDRFSAERTGGSVSTLTIQRTQQEDSAVYLCASSLTSGISDTQYFGPGTRLTVL.

The rearrangement links TRBV27 to TRBJ2-1, with TRBD1 identical over 12 bases. CDR1 and CDR2 from the germline V gene are MNHEY and SMNVEV (reference sequence). The CDR3 consists of 16 residues. The junction had 5 bases not matched to a gene; V was cut back by 1 base and J by 7 bases. The CDR3 DNA sequence: TGTGCCAGCAGTTTATTGGGGACAGGGGGCGGGAATGAGCAGTTCTTC. Amino acids: CASSLLGTGGGNEQFF.

The chain combines TRBV7-6 with TRBJ1-4; a possible D gene is TRBD1 (5 bases). Germline lookup yields CDR1 SGHVS and CDR2 FNYEAQ. The CDR3 covers 15 residues. Trimming took off 6 bases at V and 7 bases at J, with 18 bases between the two ends. CDR3 nucleotide sequence: TGTGCCAGCAGTCCGATGACAGTCCTAAGTGAAAAACTGTTTTTT. Encoded protein: CASSPMTVLSEKLFF.

A few counts support this clonotype. The CDR3 reads CATSDLRRGSRDAGELFF. The DNA of the CDR3 is TGTGCCACCAGTGATTTGCGCAGGGGGAGTAGAGACGCCGGGGAGCTGTTTTTT. This chain joins TRBV24-1 and TRBJ2-2, with 7 bases lining up with TRBD1. Germline lookup yields CDR1 KGHDR and CDR2 SFDVKD. The ends lost 0 bases at V and 6 bases at J; junction bases unmatched: 12. CDR3 length: 18 residues.

There are a few counts of this clonotype. The chain uses TRBV11-3 and TRBJ2-5, with D possibly called TRBD1 or TRBD2 (5 bases each). V was shortened by 6 bases and J by 1 base, with 15 bases between the two germline ends. The CDR3 is 15 residues long. Germline CDR1 reads SGHNT; CDR2 reads YENEEA. CDR3 region: CASSGSEGFQETQYF. CDR3 nucleotide sequence: TGTGCCAGCAGTGGAAGCGAGGGGTTCCAAGAGACCCAGTACTTC. Variable domain in full (rest from reference TRBV11-3 and TRBJ2-5): EAGVVQSPRYKIIEKKQPVAFWCNPISGHNTLYWYLQNLGQGPELLIRYENEEAVDDSQLPKDRFSAERLKGVDSTLKIQPAELGDSAVYLCASSGSEGFQETQYFGPGTRLLVL.

The rearrangement uses TRBV7-2 and TRBJ2-2; D is uncertain. V dropped 4 bases and J dropped 5 bases, with 8 bases sitting between them. This CDR3 is built from 13 residues. Looked up from germline, CDR1 is SGHTA and CDR2 is FQGNSA. CDR3 sequence reads: CASSSGWTGELFF. CDR3 sequence (DNA): TGTGCCAGCAGCTCTGGCTGGACCGGGGAGCTGTTTTTT.

This clonotype was recorded at least ten times. J is TRBJ1-4 and V is TRBV12-3 or TRBV12-4, with 8 positions matching TRBD1. V was clipped by 4 bases and J by 4 bases; unmatched bases: 8. The CDR3 totals 16 residues. CDR3 DNA sequence: TGTGCCAGCAGTTACAGACAGGGGAAGAGTAATGAAAAACTGTTTTTT. Protein: CASSYRQGKSNEKLFF.

This clonotype showed up many times. CDR3: CASSFGNAHEQFF. The CDR3 region has the DNA TGTGCCAGCAGCTTTGGGAATGCTCATGAGCAGTTCTTC. The chain recombines TRBV7-6 with TRBJ2-1; the D is unclear. Germline values: CDR1 SGHVS, CDR2 FNYEAQ. This CDR3 comprises 13 residues. Between the trimmed V and J ends, which lost 3 bases and 8 bases, there was a span of 11 bases.

This chain joins TRBV20-1 and TRBJ1-6; 7 positions match TRBD1. This CDR3 contains 15 residues. Germline V gene lookup returns CDR1 DFQATT and CDR2 SNEGSKA (reference sequence). The junction had 13 bases not matched to a gene; V was cut back by 6 bases and J by 8 bases. Written as DNA, the CDR3 is TGCAGTGCCATAGATAGACAGGGATACGATTCACCCCTCCACTTT. Protein product: CSAIDRQGYDSPLHF.

Only a few counts were recorded for this clonotype. This sequence joins TRBV3-1 and TRBJ2-1; D might be TRBD1 (6 bases). The CDR3 sequence is 18 residues long. With 5 bases removed from V and 4 bases from J, the gap between germline ends came to 24 bases. Looked up from germline, CDR1 is LGHDT and CDR2 is YNNKEL (reference sequence). CDR3 DNA: TGTGCCAGCAGCACGGGACACCTTTCTCCGACCTTTTACAATGAGCAGTTCTTC. Translated, it gives CASSTGHLSPTFYNEQFF.

This clonotype appeared a few times. The V gene is TRBV4-2, the J gene TRBJ2-5; the match to TRBD2 covers 9 bases. CDR1 LGHNA and CDR2 YNFKEQ come from the germline V gene. The CDR3 extends over 15 amino acids. The ends lost 5 bases at V and 4 bases at J; junction bases unmatched: 8. The CDR3 loop is CASSSSEREVETQYF. The CDR3 DNA reads as TGTGCCAGCAGCAGCTCAGAGCGGGAGGTAGAGACCCAGTACTTC.

This clonotype was counted ten times or more. The chain uses TRBV7-6 and TRBJ2-5, with no clear D. Trimming removed 0 bases from V and 5 bases from J, with 10 bases in between. The CDR3 sequence is 14 residues long. Germline V CDR1 and CDR2: SGHVS, FNYEAQ. The CDR3 nucleotides read TGTGCCAGCAGCTTAGCCCTACCCTCTGAGACCCAGTACTTC. It encodes CASSLALPSETQYF.

This chain joins TRBV15 and TRBJ2-7, with a possible D match to TRBD2 (5 bases). Germline CDR1 LNHNV, CDR2 YYDKDF (reference sequence). Trimming shortened V by 2 bases and J by 3 bases, and 11 bases separated the two germline ends. This CDR3 comprises 14 residues. The DNA of the CDR3 is TGTGCCACCAGCAGACTCGATACTAGCTACGAGCAGTACTTC. Translation: CATSRLDTSYEQYF.

This chain connects TRBV6-1 to TRBJ1-2; D ambiguous. Germline CDR1 reads MNHNS; CDR2 reads SASEGT. The germline V and J ends were trimmed by 6 bases and 3 bases, with 11 bases remaining between them. The CDR3 contains 13 residues. The CDR3 DNA reads TGTGCCAGCAGGGTCCCCGGCCACTATGGCTACACCTTC. Its translation is CASRVPGHYGYTF.